This is a list of T cell receptor beta chains from one sample in a study of T cell responses to AZD1222 COVID-19 vaccine. The data were produced by immunoSEQ multiplex PCR, yet TCRdb's version contains in-frame clones alone and is incomplete. This sample has about 150,000 clones, with roughly 94% found just once. Sample: peripheral blood, taken on day 0 of AZD1222 vaccination. These receptors all stem from an adult in good health. Both conserved end residues are part of each CDR3. A D gene is named only where the DNA matches it firmly. A clone size is listed for some rows: how often the clone was seen (once, few, many), or a class if it is expanded.

.	TRBV29-1	TRBD2	TRBJ2-1	TGCAGCGTTGGACTAGGGACTAGCGGGGGGGCCAGGTATGAGCAGTTCTTC	CSVGLGTSGGARYEQFF
.	TRBV4-1	.	TRBJ2-5	TGCGCCAGCAGCCAAGAGGTTGGCGGTTACCAAGAGACCCAGTACTTC	CASSQEVGGYQETQYF
.	TRBV29-1	.	TRBJ1-3	TGCAGCGTGGACTCTGGAAACACCATATATTTT	CSVDSGNTIYF
.	TRBV5-4	.	TRBJ1-6	TGTGCCAGCAGCGGCGCGAATACGGGACGGGATAATTCACCCCTCCACTTT	CASSGANTGRDNSPLHF
.	TRBV27	.	TRBJ2-2	TGTGCCAGCAGTATAGGTACCGGGGAGCTGTTTTTT	CASSIGTGELFF
.	TRBV7-8	.	TRBJ1-1	TGTGCCAGCAGCTTAGCGTCCTCGCGGGACCCGAGGGCTTTCTTT	CASSLASSRDPRAFF
.	TRBV12-5	.	TRBJ1-5	TGTGCTAGTGGTTTGGTACTGGGGACTCAGCGGGGGCGCCAGCATTTT	CASGLVLGTQRGRQHF
.	TRBV19	.	TRBJ2-3	TGTGCCAGTAGTATAGGGCTCGCAGATACGCAGTATTTT	CASSIGLADTQYF
.	TRBV4-2	TRBD1	TRBJ1-2	TGTGCCAGCAGCCACCCGCCGGGGGACAGGGACTATGGCTACACCTTC	CASSHPPGDRDYGYTF
.	TRBV19	.	TRBJ2-2	TGTGCCAGTACCCCCCTTTTTCGGGTGAACCGGGGCGGGGAGCTGTTTTTT	CASTPLFRVNRGGELFF
.	TRBV29-1	.	TRBJ2-5	TGCAGCGTTGCTAGGTTCGTAGCGGAAGAGACCCAGTACTTC	CSVARFVAEETQYF
.	TRBV19	.	TRBJ1-2	TGTGCCAGTAGTATCGCAGGACAGCCTTTACCCTATGGCTACACCTTC	CASSIAGQPLPYGYTF
once	TRBV6-5	TRBD1	TRBJ1-5	TGTGCCAGCAGTTACTCAGGGGGCCATCAGCCCCAGCATTTT	CASSYSGGHQPQHF
.	TRBV19	TRBD1	TRBJ1-6	TGTGCCAGACAGGGGAGGAGGTCACCCCTCCACTTT	CARQGRRSPLHF
.	TRBV6-5	TRBD2	TRBJ2-3	TGTGCCACCACGGGGACTAGCGGACGCACAGATACGCAGTATTTT	CATTGTSGRTDTQYF
.	TRBV6-4	TRBD1	TRBJ1-1	TGTGCCAGCAGGATACAAGCCGGGACAGGGAACACTGAAGCTTTCTTT	CASRIQAGTGNTEAFF
.	TRBV25-1	TRBD2	TRBJ2-3	TGTGCCAGCAGTGAGCTAGCGGATAGCACAGATACGCAGTATTTT	CASSELADSTDTQYF
.	TRBV7-6	.	TRBJ2-3	TGTGCCAGCAGCTTGGGGGCCTCAGATACGCAGTATTTT	CASSLGASDTQYF
.	TRBV7-2	TRBD1	TRBJ1-4	TGTGCCAGCAGCTTAGAGATGAAGAGGGGGACAGGTATGGAGAAACTGTTTTTT	CASSLEMKRGTGMEKLFF
.	TRBV14	.	TRBJ1-2	TGTGCCAGCAGCCAAGTGTCTGTAGTGGGAATCGCGGGCTATGGCTACACCTTC	CASSQVSVVGIAGYGYTF
.	TRBV19	.	TRBJ1-2	TGTGCCAGTAGTATAACAGGCCATGGCTACACCTTC	CASSITGHGYTF
.	TRBV19	.	TRBJ1-5	TGTGCCAGTAGTATTTGGGCGGAGAATCAGCCCCAGCATTTT	CASSIWAENQPQHF
.	TRBV7-6	.	TRBJ2-5	TGTGCCAGCAGCTTAGATGTCGGCCTCCAAGAGACCCAGTACTTC	CASSLDVGLQETQYF
.	TRBV30	.	TRBJ1-5	TGTGCCTGGAGTGTTCAGTCCGATCAGCCCCAGCATTTT	CAWSVQSDQPQHF
.	TRBV7-9	.	TRBJ1-2	TGTGCCAGCACCGTACAGGGAAAGACCACTTATGGCTACACCTTC	CASTVQGKTTYGYTF
.	TRBV6-5	TRBD1	TRBJ1-2	TGTGCCAGCAGTTCCAACAGGGGGCGCGGCTATGGCTACACCTTC	CASSSNRGRGYGYTF
few	TRBV9	.	TRBJ1-5	TGTGCCAGCAGCCCAACTGCTTCGAGCAATCAGCCCCAGCATTTT	CASSPTASSNQPQHF
.	TRBV9	TRBD1	TRBJ1-2	TGTGCCAGCAGCGGACAGGGCTCTGGCTACACCTTC	CASSGQGSGYTF
once	TRBV2	.	TRBJ2-1	TGTGCCAGCACTGAAAGGGTTCCCTACAATGAGCAGTTCTTC	CASTERVPYNEQFF
.	TRBV6-1	TRBD1	TRBJ1-2	TGTGCCAGCAGTGAAGAAGGGACAGGCTATGGCTACACCTTC	CASSEEGTGYGYTF
.	TRBV11-2	.	TRBJ1-2	TGTGCCAGCAGCTTAGTGGTCGGTGGCTACACCTTC	CASSLVVGGYTF
.	TRBV5-6	.	TRBJ2-5	TGTGCCAGCTACCGGAACTGGGAAACGACCCAGTACTTC	CASYRNWETTQYF
.	TRBV11-3	TRBD2	TRBJ2-1	TGTGCCAGCAGCGGGACTAGCGCTTCCTACAATGAGCAGTTCTTC	CASSGTSASYNEQFF
.	TRBV7-2	.	TRBJ1-3	TGTGCCAGCAGCCTCTCTGGAAACACCATATATTTT	CASSLSGNTIYF
once	TRBV5-8	.	TRBJ1-2	TGTGCCAGCAGCTTGGGAGCGGGGCAAGGCTACACCTTC	CASSLGAGQGYTF
.	TRBV19	.	TRBJ1-4	TGTGCCAGGCCCATGGTCGGACTAGGAGATGAAAAACTGTTTTTT	CARPMVGLGDEKLFF
.	TRBV29-1	.	TRBJ1-1	TGCAGCGTTGGGGGGGACAAGCTAAGGTACACTGAAGCTTTCTTT	CSVGGDKLRYTEAFF
.	TRBV5-5	.	TRBJ1-1	TGTGCCAGCAGCCCGGGAGAGGGATCTATAGGAAGGATTGAAGCTTTCTTT	CASSPGEGSIGRIEAFF
.	TRBV19	TRBD2	TRBJ2-3	TGTGCCAGTAGTATAGATCCCAGCGGGGTAACCTTGATCACAGATACGCAGTATTTT	CASSIDPSGVTLITDTQYF
.	TRBV5-5	TRBD1	TRBJ2-1	TGTGCCAGCAGCTTGGGGACAGGGTCCTACAATGAGCAGTTCTTC	CASSLGTGSYNEQFF
.	TRBV19	TRBD1	TRBJ1-5	TGTGCCAGTAGTCACACACCGGGACAGGGGAATCAGCCCCAGCATTTT	CASSHTPGQGNQPQHF
once	TRBV2	TRBD1	TRBJ2-2	TGTGCCAGCCGGACAGGGGGCATCACCGGGGAGCTGTTTTTT	CASRTGGITGELFF
.	TRBV6-5	TRBD1	TRBJ2-1	TGTGCCAGCAGAGGCCGGCGACAGGGGTTAGACGAGCAGTTCTTC	CASRGRRQGLDEQFF
.	TRBV19	TRBD1	TRBJ1-4	TGTGCCAGTAGTTCACAGGGGCCAGGGTCTAAAGGAGAAAAACTGTTTTTT	CASSSQGPGSKGEKLFF
.	TRBV11-2	.	TRBJ1-2	TGTGCCAGCAGCTCCACAGGGACCTCCTATGGCTACACCTTC	CASSSTGTSYGYTF